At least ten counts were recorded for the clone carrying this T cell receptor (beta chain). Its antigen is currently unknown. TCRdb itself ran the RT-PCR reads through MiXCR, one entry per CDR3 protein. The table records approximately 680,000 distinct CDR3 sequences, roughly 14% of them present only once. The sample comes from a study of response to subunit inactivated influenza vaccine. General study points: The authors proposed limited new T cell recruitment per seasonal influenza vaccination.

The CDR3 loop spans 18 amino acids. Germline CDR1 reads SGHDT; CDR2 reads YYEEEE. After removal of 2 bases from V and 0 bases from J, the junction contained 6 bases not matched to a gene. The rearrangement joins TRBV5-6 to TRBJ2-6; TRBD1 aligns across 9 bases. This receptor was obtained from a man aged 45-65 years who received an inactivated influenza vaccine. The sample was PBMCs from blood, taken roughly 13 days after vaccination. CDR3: CASSLAGTGFSGANVLTF. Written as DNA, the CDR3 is TGTGCCAGCAGCTTAGCCGGGACAGGGTTCTCTGGGGCCAACGTCCTGACTTTC. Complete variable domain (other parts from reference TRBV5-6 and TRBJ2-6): DAGVTQSPTHLIKTRGQQVTLRCSPKSGHDTVSWYQQALGQGPQFIFQYYEEEERQRGNFPDRFSGHQFPNYSSELNVNALLLGDSALYLCASSLAGTGFSGANVLTFGAGSRLTVL.